These 21 T cell receptor beta chains originate from one sample sequenced in a study of immune heterogeneity within non-small cell lung tumors. Multiplex PCR relied on 32 V and 13 J primers to amplify TCR beta CDR3. Each CDR3 protein is one row after TCRdb ran MiXCR on the multiplex PCR reads. The sample carries around 16,000 distinct CDR3 sequences, around 27% recorded once. Bulk tumor genomic DNA, roughly 540 ng per sample, was the template. Spaced far apart, several biopsies were taken from each primary tumor during surgery. Patients underwent curative surgery for untreated, newly diagnosed non-small cell lung cancer. Sequencing was done on a sample of lung tumor tissue. These receptors were collected from a man aged 35 to 55 with non-small cell lung cancer.

The V call is TRBV24-1, the J call TRBJ1-5; 9 bases are shared with TRBD1. Looked up from germline, CDR1 is KGHDR and CDR2 is SFDVKD. Trimming at V came to 3 bases and at J to 4 bases, leaving 6 bases not matched to a gene. This CDR3 spans 16 amino acids. The CDR3 bases are TGTGCCACCAGTGATAACAGGGGGCGGTGGAATCAGCCCCAGCATTTT. As protein: CATSDNRGRWNQPQHF.

The rearrangement joins TRBV9 to TRBJ2-1; weak D call: TRBD2 (6 bases). CDR1 and CDR2 from the germline V gene are SGDLS and YYNGEE. CDR3 length: 14 residues. Trimming pared 3 bases from V and 9 bases from J, leaving 16 bases between. The CDR3 coding sequence is TGTGCCAGCAGCGCCCCGGGACTCTTCAGTGAGCAGTTCTTC. Its protein is CASSAPGLFSEQFF.

The table lists this clonotype with many counts. This sequence joins TRBV12-3 or TRBV12-4 and TRBJ2-1; no firm D call. V lost 5 bases and J lost 5, with 4 bases in between. There are 11 residues in the CDR3. The DNA of the CDR3 is TGTGCCAGCAGTCGAAACAATGAGCAGTTCTTC. Translated: CASSRNNEQFF.

This clonotype was seen more than once but under ten times. The chain uses TRBV9 and TRBJ2-3, with 8 bases that match TRBD1. From germline, CDR1 is SGDLS and CDR2 YYNGEE. V was pared by 4 bases and J by 5 bases, with 6 bases of the junction left unmatched. This CDR3 comprises 14 residues. This CDR3 is CASSPGQGVDTQYF. The DNA for the CDR3 is TGTGCCAGCAGCCCTGGACAGGGAGTAGATACGCAGTATTTT. Filled out from reference TRBV9 and TRBJ2-3, the complete variable domain reads DSGVTQTPKHLITATGQRVTLRCSPRSGDLSVYWYQQSLDQGLQFLIQYYNGEERAKGNILERFSAQQFPDLHSELNLSSLELGDSALYFCASSPGQGVDTQYFGPGTRLTVL.

This clonotype turned up a few times. The chain employs TRBV3-1 and TRBJ1-2; no firm D call. Germline loops: CDR1 LGHDT, CDR2 YNNKEL (reference sequence). V dropped 1 base and J dropped 4 bases, with 10 bases sitting between them. The CDR3 contains 14 residues. Here the CDR3 DNA reads TGTGCCAGCAGCCAAGGTCAGAGCCTCTATGGCTACACCTTC. Its translation is CASSQGQSLYGYTF.

By share, this clonotype counts as medium-sized. The chain employs TRBV3-1 and TRBJ1-2, with D perhaps matching TRBD1 (5 bases). The CDR3 totals 12 residues. Germline CDR1 LGHDT, CDR2 YNNKEL (reference sequence). V was pared by 3 bases and J by 7 bases, with 9 bases between. The CDR3 protein is CASSHTRGGYTF. In DNA, the CDR3 is TGTGCCAGCAGCCACACAAGGGGTGGCTACACCTTC.

The chain employs TRBV7-9 and TRBJ2-7; a possible D gene is TRBD1 (5 bases). Germline CDR1 and CDR2: SEHNR and FQNEAQ (reference sequence). The V gene lost 5 bases and the J gene lost 1 base, with 6 bases spanning the gap. The CDR3 contains 12 residues. The DNA for the CDR3 is TGTGCCAGCAGCCGACAGTCCTACGAGCAGTACTTC. Translated, it gives CASSRQSYEQYF.

With regard to this clonotype: The junction shows a germline mismatch at one end, possibly a read error. The chain employs TRBV6-5 and TRBJ1-4; tentatively, D is TRBD1 (5 bases). From germline, CDR1 is MNHEY and CDR2 SVGAGI. The CDR3 runs 14 residues. CDR3 DNA sequence: TGTGTCAGCAGTTGGACAAGGAGTAATGAAAAACTGTTTTTT. It specifies CVSSWTRSNEKLFF.

Comments on this clonotype: Relative to the germline gene, one junction end is altered; a read error may explain this. CDR3 sequence: CAISPRPSGSSASDTQYF. CDR3 in DNA: TGTGCCATCAGCCCCCGGCCTAGCGGGTCCTCAGCCTCAGATACGCAGTATTTT. V gene TRBV7-2 combines with J gene TRBJ2-3, with 8 bases matching TRBD2. Per the germline V gene, CDR1 is SGHTA and CDR2 is FQGNSA. CDR3 length equals 18 residues.

This clonotype was recorded many times. This chain connects TRBV27 to TRBJ1-6, with a tentative D call TRBD1 (5 bases). V was shortened by 6 bases and J by 4 bases, with 10 bases between the two germline ends. Germline values: CDR1 MNHEY, CDR2 SMNVEV (reference sequence). This CDR3 contains 14 residues. CDR3 nucleotide sequence: TGTGCCAGCAGGGAATCAGGGTATAATTCACCCCTCCACTTT. Translation gives CASRESGYNSPLHF.

Only a few counts were recorded for this clonotype. This rearrangement joins TRBV2 to TRBJ2-3; D is unclear. Trimming left V 8 bases short and J 3 bases short, with 18 bases between. This CDR3 is 15 amino acids long. Looked up from germline, CDR1 is SNHLY and CDR2 is FYNNEI. In DNA, the CDR3 is TGTGCCAGCCTTATCGAAGCACTGGAGACAGATACGCAGTATTTT. Its translation is CASLIEALETDTQYF.

This clonotype is medium-sized (0.01 to 0.1%) in the sample. This chain joins TRBV6-2 or TRBV6-3 and TRBJ1-2; no clear D gene. From germline, CDR1 is MNHEY and CDR2 SVGEGT. The V and J ends lost 6 bases and 0 bases respectively, with 14 bases between them. This CDR3 has 15 amino acids. CDR3 region: CASRPIERSNYGYTF. The CDR3 region has the DNA TGTGCCAGCAGACCCATAGAAAGATCTAACTATGGCTACACCTTC.

By sample fraction, this clonotype is medium-sized. The V gene is TRBV6-4, the J gene TRBJ2-7; D unresolved. The CDR3 length is 11 residues. CDR1 MRHNA and CDR2 SNTAGT come from the germline V gene. Trimming cost V 10 bases and J 4 bases, with 11 bases left between them. The CDR3 is CATHRPYEQYF. The CDR3 nucleotides read TGTGCCACCCACCGCCCTTACGAGCAGTACTTC.

This clonotype was seen a single time. Just one base apart from a much larger clone, this may be a read error. The chain carries TRBV15 and TRBJ2-3, with D possibly matching TRBD1 (6 bases). This CDR3 is built from 16 residues. Germline V gene lookup returns CDR1 LNHNV and CDR2 YYDKDF (reference sequence). CDR3 sequence: CSTSSGRGGLPDTQYF. The DNA for the CDR3 is TGTTCCACCAGCTCAGGAAGAGGGGGTCTACCAGATACGCAGTATTTT.

A word on this clonotype: Here the CDR3 omits its conserved ending phenylalanine or tryptophan, so a read error is the likely source. This chain connects TRBV20-1 to TRBJ2-2; D remains ambiguous. The CDR3 covers 12 residues. V was trimmed by 6 bases and J by 5 bases, leaving 10 bases between them. CDR1 DFQATT and CDR2 SNEGSKA come from the germline V gene (reference sequence). CDR3 DNA: TGCAGTGCCCCTCGCCGGACCGGGGAGCTGTTTCTT. It specifies CSAPRRTGELFL.

The chain couples TRBV30 to TRBJ2-5; D uncertain. This CDR3 has 13 residues. Germline values: CDR1 GTSNPN, CDR2 SVGIG (reference sequence). Between the trimmed V and J ends, which lost 1 base and 4 bases, there was a span of 10 bases. DNA of the CDR3: TGTGCCTGGAGTGAGGGTGTCGGAGAGACCCAGTACTTC. Translation gives CAWSEGVGETQYF.

For the CDR3, the DNA is TGTGCCAGCAGCCGCGGGGCACAAGGGAACACCGGGGAGCTGTTTTTT. It encodes CASSRGAQGNTGELFF. The chain couples TRBV11-3 to TRBJ2-2; possibly TRBD2 for D (6 bases). Germline CDR1 and CDR2: SGHNT and YENEEA. The CDR3 spans 16 residues. The V gene lost 5 bases and the J gene lost 1 base, with 14 bases spanning the gap. Filled out from reference TRBV11-3 and TRBJ2-2, the complete variable domain reads EAGVVQSPRYKIIEKKQPVAFWCNPISGHNTLYWYLQNLGQGPELLIRYENEEAVDDSQLPKDRFSAERLKGVDSTLKIQPAELGDSAVYLCASSRGAQGNTGELFFGEGSRLTVL.

At least ten counts were recorded for this clonotype. This chain joins TRBV27 and TRBJ2-3; 10 bases are a match to TRBD2. CDR3 length: 16 residues. Germline lookup yields CDR1 MNHEY and CDR2 SMNVEV (reference sequence). J lost 2 bases, V lost 5 bases, and 7 bases had no gene match. CDR3 in amino acids: CASSPGLAETTDTQYF. CDR3 nucleotide sequence: TGTGCCAGCAGTCCCGGACTAGCGGAGACCACAGATACGCAGTATTTT.

Of note for this clonotype: A read error may explain this, as a much larger clone is one base away. This chain joins TRBV12-3 or TRBV12-4 and TRBJ2-1; maybe TRBD1 (7 bases). This CDR3 has 15 residues. V was pared by 4 bases and J by 4 bases, with 14 bases between. The CDR3 nucleotides are TGTGCCAGCAGTTCCCAGGGGGGAATGTACAATGAGCAGTTCTTC. Translated, it gives CASSSQGGMYNEQFF.

Within the sample, this clonotype is medium-sized (0.01 to 0.1%). The chain couples TRBV11-3 to TRBJ2-7; D is uncertain. The CDR3 extends over 13 amino acids. Trimming cost V 2 bases and J 2 bases, with 7 bases left between them. Germline V lookup: CDR1 SGHNT, CDR2 YENEEA. The CDR3 coding sequence is TGTGCCAGCAGCTTACAGGTTACCTACGAGCAGTACTTC. It encodes CASSLQVTYEQYF.

This sequence joins TRBV12-3 or TRBV12-4 and TRBJ2-3; perhaps TRBD1 as D (6 bases). The CDR3 totals 12 residues. Trimming took off 0 bases at V and 8 bases at J, with 6 bases between the two ends. The CDR3 DNA follows: TGTGCCAGCAGTTTAGCGGGGGCTACGCAGTATTTT. Its protein is CASSLAGATQYF.